The 14 T cell receptor beta chains below were found in one sample sequenced in a study of T cell responses to AZD1222 COVID-19 vaccine. The assay was immunoSEQ multiplex PCR, and TCRdb's table has in-frame clones only and misses some. Of 100,000 to 150,000 clones in the sample, around 90% were seen once. The sample in question was peripheral blood, obtained 28 days after the second AZD1222 dose. These receptors all stem from an adult who received the AZD1222 COVID-19 vaccine.

The CDR3 region is CASSLGSGEQYF. For the CDR3, the DNA is TGTGCCAGCAGCTTGGGGTCGGGGGAGCAGTACTTC. The genes are TRBV7-9 and TRBJ2-7; D may be TRBD2 (5 bases). The CDR3 extends over 12 amino acids. Trimming stripped 3 bases from V and 7 bases from J, with 10 bases between. Germline V gene data show CDR1 as SEHNR and CDR2 as FQNEAQ (reference sequence).

The rearrangement joins TRBV30 to TRBJ1-4; D unclear. The germline CDR1 and CDR2 sequences are GTSNPN and SVGIG (reference sequence). V lost 5 bases and J lost 8, with 9 bases in between. The CDR3 has 11 amino acids. The CDR3 protein is CAWGIFEKLFF. CDR3 in DNA: TGTGCCTGGGGGATTTTCGAAAAACTGTTTTTT.

This chain links TRBV19 with TRBJ1-5, with D tentatively TRBD1 (6 bases). The CDR3 totals 16 residues. Germline CDR1 reads LNHDA; CDR2 reads SQIVND (reference sequence). V lost 2 bases and J 6 bases, leaving 17 bases between the germline ends. Written as DNA, the CDR3 is TGTGCCAGTAGTATAATGGGGGGCTCCTCTGGTCAGCCCCAGCATTTT. Amino acids: CASSIMGGSSGQPQHF.

The chain has TRBV5-8 and TRBJ1-1, with TRBD1 matching over 7 bases. Germline CDR1 reads SGHTS; CDR2 reads YDEGEE. The trim removed 1 base at V and 6 bases at J, leaving 9 bases unmatched. This CDR3 is built from 15 residues. The CDR3, as DNA: TGTGCCAGCAGCTTGCCGCAGCAGGGGGGACCTGAAGCTTTCTTT. Protein sequence: CASSLPQQGGPEAFF.

This chain uses TRBV5-1 with TRBJ2-1; D is perhaps TRBD1 (6 bases). Looked up from germline, CDR1 is SGHRS and CDR2 is YFSETQ. V was pared by 0 bases and J by 4 bases, with 11 bases between. This CDR3 comprises 15 residues. The CDR3 region has the DNA TGCGCCAGCAGCTTGGGAAACACAGGGTACAATGAGCAGTTCTTC. Amino acids: CASSLGNTGYNEQFF.

V is TRBV4-1 and J is TRBJ1-1, with D possibly TRBD1 on 6 matching bases. CDR1 is MGHRA and CDR2 is YSYEKL in the germline V gene. The V end lost 4 bases, the J end lost 2 bases, and 8 bases lay between the germline ends. The CDR3 spans 13 residues. CDR3 protein: CASSRTANTEAFF. CDR3 bases: TGCGCCAGCAGCCGGACAGCTAACACTGAAGCTTTCTTT.

The rearrangement uses TRBV7-9 and TRBJ1-1, with D unresolved. The CDR3 extends over 8 amino acids. The V gene lost 6 bases and the J gene lost 11 bases, with 4 bases spanning the gap. Germline CDR1 and CDR2: SEHNR and FQNEAQ (reference sequence). CDR3 sequence: CASSWAFF. The CDR3 DNA is TGTGCCAGCAGTTGGGCTTTCTTT.

This chain links TRBV7-3 with TRBJ2-1; 9 bases are shared with TRBD2. This CDR3 is 16 amino acids long. The V and J ends lost 1 base and 6 bases, in that order; junction bases with no gene match: 7. Germline CDR1 and CDR2: SGHTA and FQGTGA. CDR3: CASSLNGGRGVNEQFF. The DNA for the CDR3 is TGTGCCAGCAGCTTAAACGGCGGGAGGGGAGTCAATGAGCAGTTCTTC.

V is TRBV20-1 and J is TRBJ2-1; D perhaps matches TRBD2 (6 bases). With 6 bases removed from V and 8 bases from J, the gap between germline ends came to 11 bases. The germline V gene encodes CDR1 DFQATT and CDR2 SNEGSKA (reference sequence). The CDR3 has 11 residues. CDR3 in amino acids: CSAVWRDEQFF. The CDR3 bases are TGCAGTGCCGTATGGAGGGATGAGCAGTTCTTC.

This clone was observed once. The CDR3: CASGSGEGNNEQFF. CDR3 DNA: TGTGCTAGTGGTTCCGGGGAGGGGAACAATGAGCAGTTCTTC. This chain joins TRBV12-5 and TRBJ2-1, with 7 bases lining up with TRBD2. V lost 4 bases and J lost 5; bases outside the gene matches: 5. Germline V gives CDR1 LGHNT, CDR2 FRNRAP. CDR3 length equals 14 residues.

This rearrangement joins TRBV3-1 (or the pseudogene TRBV3-2) to TRBJ1-2; 8 bases map to TRBD1. Germline assignment: CDR1 LGHDT and CDR2 YNNKEL (reference sequence). This CDR3 contains 15 residues. With V trimmed by 4 bases and J by 1 base, 5 bases remained unmatched. The CDR3 loop reads CASSLFGQGNYGYTF. The CDR3 bases are TGTGCCAGCAGCCTCTTCGGACAGGGTAACTATGGCTACACCTTC.

The chain couples TRBV19 to TRBJ2-7, with 11 bases aligning to TRBD2. Per the germline V gene, CDR1 is LNHDA and CDR2 is SQIVND (reference sequence). The CDR3 runs to 14 residues. With 3 bases clipped from V and 3 bases from J, the junction kept 1 base outside the gene matches. The CDR3 sequence is CASSIGLAGYEQYF. The CDR3 DNA is TGTGCCAGTAGTATCGGACTAGCGGGCTACGAGCAGTACTTC. Full variable domain (rest looked up from reference TRBV19 and TRBJ2-7): DGGITQSPKYLFRKEGQNVTLSCEQNLNHDAMYWYRQDPGQGLRLIYYSQIVNDFQKGDIAEGYSVSREKKESFPLTVTSAQKNPTAFYLCASSIGLAGYEQYFGPGTRLTVT.

V is TRBV7-8 and J is TRBJ2-3, with D unresolved. CDR1 and CDR2 (germline): SGHVS, FQNEAQ. CDR3 size: 16 residues. Trimming shortened V by 2 bases and J by 4 bases, and 16 bases separated the two germline ends. Here the CDR3 reads CASSLRRALWADTQYF. The DNA for the CDR3 is TGTGCCAGCAGCTTACGACGGGCGCTGTGGGCAGATACGCAGTATTTT.

The chain joins TRBV19 to TRBJ2-3; D gene uncertain. The germline gives CDR1 LNHDA, CDR2 SQIVND (reference sequence). The V end was cut by 6 bases, the J end by 6 bases, with 10 bases between. The CDR3 is 12 residues long. The CDR3 reads CASRQNWDTQYF. Here the CDR3 DNA reads TGTGCCAGTAGGCAAAATTGGGATACGCAGTATTTT.